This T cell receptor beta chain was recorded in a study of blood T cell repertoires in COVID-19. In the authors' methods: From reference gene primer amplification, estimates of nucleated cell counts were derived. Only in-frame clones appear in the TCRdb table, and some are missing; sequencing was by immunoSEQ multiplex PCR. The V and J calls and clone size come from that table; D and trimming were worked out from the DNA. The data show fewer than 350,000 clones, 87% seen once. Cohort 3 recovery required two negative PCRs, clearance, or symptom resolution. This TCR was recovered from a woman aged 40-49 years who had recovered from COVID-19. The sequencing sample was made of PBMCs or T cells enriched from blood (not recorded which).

In DNA form, the CDR3 reads TGTGCCACCAGCAGAGAAGCTAGCGGAGTACAGGATGAGCAGTTCTTC. It codes for CATSREASGVQDEQFF. V usage is TRBV15 and J usage is TRBJ2-1, with TRBD2 identical over 7 bases. Germline V lookup: CDR1 LNHNV, CDR2 YYDKDF (reference sequence). V was pared by 0 bases and J by 8 bases, with 10 bases of the junction left unmatched. This CDR3 is 16 amino acids long. The full variable domain, its missing parts supplied by reference TRBV15 and TRBJ2-1, is DAMVIQNPRYQVTQFGKPVTLSCSQTLNHNVMYWYQQKSSQAPKLLFHYYDKDFNNEADTPDNFQSRRPNTSFCFLDIRSPGLGDTAMYLCATSREASGVQDEQFFGPGTRLTVL.